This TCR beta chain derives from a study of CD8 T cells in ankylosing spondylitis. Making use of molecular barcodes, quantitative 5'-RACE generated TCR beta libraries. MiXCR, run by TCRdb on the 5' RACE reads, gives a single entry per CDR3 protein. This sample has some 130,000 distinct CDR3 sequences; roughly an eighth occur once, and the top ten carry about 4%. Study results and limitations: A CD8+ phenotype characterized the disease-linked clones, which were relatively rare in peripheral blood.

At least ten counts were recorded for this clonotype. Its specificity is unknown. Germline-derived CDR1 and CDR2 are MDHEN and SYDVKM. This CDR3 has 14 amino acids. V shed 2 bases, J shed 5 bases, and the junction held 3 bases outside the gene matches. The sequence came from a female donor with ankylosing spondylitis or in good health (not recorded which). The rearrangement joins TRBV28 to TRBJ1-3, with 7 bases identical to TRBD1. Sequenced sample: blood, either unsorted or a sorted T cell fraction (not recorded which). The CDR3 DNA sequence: TGTGCCAGCAGTTTAAGGGACAGACGAAACACCATATATTTT. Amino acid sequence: CASSLRDRRNTIYF.